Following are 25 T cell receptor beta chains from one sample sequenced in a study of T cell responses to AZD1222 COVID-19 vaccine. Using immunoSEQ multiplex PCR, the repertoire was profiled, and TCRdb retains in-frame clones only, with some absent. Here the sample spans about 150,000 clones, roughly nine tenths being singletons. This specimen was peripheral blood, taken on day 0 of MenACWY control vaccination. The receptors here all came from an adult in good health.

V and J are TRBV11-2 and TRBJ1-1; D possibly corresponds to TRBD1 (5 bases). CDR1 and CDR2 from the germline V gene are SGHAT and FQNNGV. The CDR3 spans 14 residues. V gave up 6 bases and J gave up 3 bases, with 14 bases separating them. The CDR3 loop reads CASRLQVSDTEAFF. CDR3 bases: TGTGCCAGCAGGCTACAGGTTTCGGACACTGAAGCTTTCTTT.

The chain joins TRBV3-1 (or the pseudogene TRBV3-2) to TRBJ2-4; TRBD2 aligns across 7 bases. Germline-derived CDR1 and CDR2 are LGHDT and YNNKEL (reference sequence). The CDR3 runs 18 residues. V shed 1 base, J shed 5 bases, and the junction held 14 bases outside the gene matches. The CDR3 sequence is CASSQGWPAGWGENIQYF. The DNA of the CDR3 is TGTGCCAGCAGCCAAGGCTGGCCAGCGGGGTGGGGGGAAAACATTCAGTACTTC.

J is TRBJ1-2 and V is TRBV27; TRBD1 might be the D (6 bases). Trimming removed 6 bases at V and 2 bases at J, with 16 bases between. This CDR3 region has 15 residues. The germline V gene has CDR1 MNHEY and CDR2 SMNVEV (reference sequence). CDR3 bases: TGTGCCAGCAGAATTAAGTTTACAGGGAACTATGGCTACACCTTC. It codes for CASRIKFTGNYGYTF.

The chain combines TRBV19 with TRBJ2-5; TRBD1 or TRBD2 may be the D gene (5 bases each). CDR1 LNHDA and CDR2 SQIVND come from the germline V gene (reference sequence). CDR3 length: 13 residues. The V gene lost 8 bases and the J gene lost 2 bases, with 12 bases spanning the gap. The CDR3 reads CASGTAAQETQYF. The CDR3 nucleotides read TGTGCCAGTGGGACCGCCGCACAAGAGACCCAGTACTTC.

The CDR3 sequence is CASSEGGDRGRNTGELFF. CDR3 in DNA: TGTGCCAGCAGTGAGGGAGGGGACAGGGGGCGGAACACCGGGGAGCTGTTTTTT. This sequence joins TRBV6-1 and TRBJ2-2; 12 bases are a match to TRBD1. The CDR3 is made up of 18 amino acids. With V trimmed by 3 bases and J by 1 base, 6 bases remained unmatched. CDR1 and CDR2 (germline): MNHNS, SASEGT.

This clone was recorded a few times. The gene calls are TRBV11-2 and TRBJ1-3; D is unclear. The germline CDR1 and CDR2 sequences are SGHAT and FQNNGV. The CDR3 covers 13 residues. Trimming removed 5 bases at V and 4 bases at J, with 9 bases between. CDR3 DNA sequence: TGTGCCAGCAGCGGTGTCAGGGGAAACACCATATATTTT. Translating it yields CASSGVRGNTIYF.

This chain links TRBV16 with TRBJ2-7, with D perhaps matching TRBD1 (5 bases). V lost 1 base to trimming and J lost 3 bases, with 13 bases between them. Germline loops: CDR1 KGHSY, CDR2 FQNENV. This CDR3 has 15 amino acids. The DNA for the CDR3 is TGTGCCAGCAGCCAATTTGAAAGGGGCAGCTACGAGCAGTACGTC. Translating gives CASSQFERGSYEQYV.

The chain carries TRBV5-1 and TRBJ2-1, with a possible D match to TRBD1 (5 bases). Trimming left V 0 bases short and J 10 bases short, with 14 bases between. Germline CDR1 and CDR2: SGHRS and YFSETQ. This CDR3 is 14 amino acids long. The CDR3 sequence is CASSLDGWGGEQFF. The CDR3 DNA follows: TGCGCCAGCAGCTTGGATGGATGGGGCGGCGAGCAGTTCTTC.

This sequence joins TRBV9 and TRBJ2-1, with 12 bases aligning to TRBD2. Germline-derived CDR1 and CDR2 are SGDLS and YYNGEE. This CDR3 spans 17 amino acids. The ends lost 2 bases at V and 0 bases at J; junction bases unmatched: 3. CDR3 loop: CASSVQLAGGSYNEQFF. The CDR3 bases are TGTGCCAGCAGCGTGCAACTAGCGGGAGGCTCCTACAATGAGCAGTTCTTC.

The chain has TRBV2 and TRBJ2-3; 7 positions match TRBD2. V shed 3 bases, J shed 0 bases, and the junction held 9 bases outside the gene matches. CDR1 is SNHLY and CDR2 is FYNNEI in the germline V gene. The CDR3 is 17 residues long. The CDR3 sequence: CASSDWGRATSTDTQYF. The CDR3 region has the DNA TGTGCCAGCAGTGATTGGGGGAGGGCAACTAGCACAGATACGCAGTATTTT.

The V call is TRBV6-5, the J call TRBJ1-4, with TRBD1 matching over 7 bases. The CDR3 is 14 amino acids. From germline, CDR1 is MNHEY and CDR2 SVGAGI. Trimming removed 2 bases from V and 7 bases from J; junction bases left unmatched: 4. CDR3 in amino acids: CASSYEGAREKLFF. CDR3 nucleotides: TGTGCCAGCAGTTACGAGGGGGCGCGTGAAAAACTGTTTTTT.

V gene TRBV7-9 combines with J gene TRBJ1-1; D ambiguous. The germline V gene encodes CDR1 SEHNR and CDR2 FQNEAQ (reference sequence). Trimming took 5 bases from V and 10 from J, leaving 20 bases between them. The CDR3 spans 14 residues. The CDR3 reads CASSDSERWAGAFF. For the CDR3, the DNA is TGTGCCAGCAGCGATTCCGAACGATGGGCGGGAGCTTTCTTT.

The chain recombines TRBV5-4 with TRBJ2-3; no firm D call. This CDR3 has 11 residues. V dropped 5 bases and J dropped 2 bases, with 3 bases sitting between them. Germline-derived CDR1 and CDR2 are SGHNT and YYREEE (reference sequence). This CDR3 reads CASRATDTQYF. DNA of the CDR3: TGTGCCAGCAGGGCCACAGATACGCAGTATTTT. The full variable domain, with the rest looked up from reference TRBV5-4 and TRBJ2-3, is ETGVTQSPTHLIKTRGQQVTLRCSSQSGHNTVSWYQQALGQGPQFIFQYYREEENGRGNFPPRFSGLQFPNYSSELNVNALELDDSALYLCASRATDTQYFGPGTRLTVL.

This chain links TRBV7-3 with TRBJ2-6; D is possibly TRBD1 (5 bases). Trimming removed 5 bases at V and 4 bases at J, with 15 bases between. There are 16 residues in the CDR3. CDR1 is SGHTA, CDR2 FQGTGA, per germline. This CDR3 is CASSIIGAPGANVLTF. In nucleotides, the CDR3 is TGTGCCAGCAGCATCATAGGGGCCCCCGGGGCCAACGTCCTGACTTTC.

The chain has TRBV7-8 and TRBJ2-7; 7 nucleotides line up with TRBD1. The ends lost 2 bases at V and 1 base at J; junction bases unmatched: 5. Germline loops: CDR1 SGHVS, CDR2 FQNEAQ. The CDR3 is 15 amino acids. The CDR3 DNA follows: TGTGCCAGCAGCTTAAGGGACAGCGTATCCTACGAGCAGTACTTC. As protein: CASSLRDSVSYEQYF.

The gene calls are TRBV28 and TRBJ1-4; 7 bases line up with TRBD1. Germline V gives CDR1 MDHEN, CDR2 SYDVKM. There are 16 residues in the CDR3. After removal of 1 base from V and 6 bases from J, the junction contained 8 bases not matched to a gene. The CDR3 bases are TGTGCCAGCAGTTTATTTCGGAGGGGGCGAGATGAAAAACTGTTTTTT. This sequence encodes CASSLFRRGRDEKLFF.

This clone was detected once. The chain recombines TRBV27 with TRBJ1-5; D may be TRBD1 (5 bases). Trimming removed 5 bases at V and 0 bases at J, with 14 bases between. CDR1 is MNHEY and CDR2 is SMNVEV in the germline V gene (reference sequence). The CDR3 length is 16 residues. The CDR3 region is CASSDGTGGSNQPQHF. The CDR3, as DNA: TGTGCCAGCAGTGACGGGACGGGTGGTAGCAATCAGCCCCAGCATTTT.

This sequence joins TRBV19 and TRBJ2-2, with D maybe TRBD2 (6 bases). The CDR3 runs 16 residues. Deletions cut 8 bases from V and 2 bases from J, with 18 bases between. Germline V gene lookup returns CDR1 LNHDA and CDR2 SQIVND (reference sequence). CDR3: CASRSLGGRNTGELFF. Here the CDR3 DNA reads TGTGCCAGTCGCTCTTTGGGGGGACGTAACACCGGGGAGCTGTTTTTT.

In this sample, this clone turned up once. Here the CDR3 reads CAISVEGYNSPLHF. The CDR3 DNA reads as TGTGCCATCAGTGTCGAGGGATATAATTCACCCCTCCACTTT. This chain connects TRBV10-3 to TRBJ1-6; D is ambiguous. In germline, CDR1 is ENHRY, CDR2 SYGVKD. V lost 4 bases and J 4 bases, leaving 8 bases between the germline ends. CDR3 size: 14 residues.

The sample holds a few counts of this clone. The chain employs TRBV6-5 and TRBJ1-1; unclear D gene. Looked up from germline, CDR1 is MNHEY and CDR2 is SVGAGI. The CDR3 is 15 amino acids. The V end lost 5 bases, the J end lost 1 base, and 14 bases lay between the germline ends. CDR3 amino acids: CASSPRRGRNTEAFF. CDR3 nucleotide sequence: TGTGCCAGCAGTCCCCGGCGGGGAAGGAACACTGAAGCTTTCTTT.

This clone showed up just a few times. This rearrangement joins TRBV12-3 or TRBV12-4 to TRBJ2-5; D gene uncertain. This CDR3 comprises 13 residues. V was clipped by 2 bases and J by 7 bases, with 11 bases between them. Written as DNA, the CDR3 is TGTGCCAGCAGTTTATCCCCCGGTGGGACCCAGTACTTC. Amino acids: CASSLSPGGTQYF.

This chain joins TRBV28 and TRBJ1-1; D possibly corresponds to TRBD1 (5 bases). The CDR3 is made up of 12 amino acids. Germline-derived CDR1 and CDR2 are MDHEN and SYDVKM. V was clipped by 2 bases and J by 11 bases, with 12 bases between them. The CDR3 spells CASSLQAGGAFF. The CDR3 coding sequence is TGTGCCAGCAGTTTACAGGCTGGGGGGGCTTTCTTT.

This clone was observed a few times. CDR3 DNA sequence: TGCAGCGTTGTTACTCAAACCTACGAGCAGTACTTC. It codes for CSVVTQTYEQYF. J is TRBJ2-7 and V is TRBV29-1; no firm D call. The CDR3 totals 12 residues. The germline V and J ends were trimmed by 4 bases and 2 bases, with 9 bases remaining between them. Germline assignment: CDR1 SQVTM and CDR2 ANQGSEA.

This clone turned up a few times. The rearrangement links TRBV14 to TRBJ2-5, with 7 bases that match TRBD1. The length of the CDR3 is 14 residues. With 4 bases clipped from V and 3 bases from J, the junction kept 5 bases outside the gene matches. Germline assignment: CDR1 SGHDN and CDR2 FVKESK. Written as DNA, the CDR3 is TGTGCCAGCAGCCTCGGGACAGTTAAAGAGACCCAGTACTTC. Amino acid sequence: CASSLGTVKETQYF.

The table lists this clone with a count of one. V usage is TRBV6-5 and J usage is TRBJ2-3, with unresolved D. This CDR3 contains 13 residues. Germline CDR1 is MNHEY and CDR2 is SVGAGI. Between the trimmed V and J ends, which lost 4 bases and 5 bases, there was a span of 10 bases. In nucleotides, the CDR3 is TGTGCCAGCAGTTCCTCAATGGAAGATACGCAGTATTTT. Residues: CASSSSMEDTQYF.